The source of this T cell receptor beta chain is a study of blood T cells in healthy people across ages. Whole-study findings and limits: Those diversity estimates obtained from one million T cells were thought to be underestimates. More naive CD4+ cells and higher diversity marked long-lived donors relative to aged donors.

In its sample, this clonotype was seen a few times. The antigen is unknown. The CDR3 extends over 14 amino acids. Germline loops: CDR1 DFQATT, CDR2 SNEGSKA (reference sequence). Trimming removed 0 bases from V and 5 bases from J, with 14 bases in between. Then a second PCR, running roughly 6 to 12 cycles, was carried out with a sample-barcoded 5' primer and a J-beta primer mix. Each CDR3 protein gets one entry after TCRdb re-called the 5' RACE reads with MiXCR. The table has about 1,600,000 distinct CDR3 sequences, 42% seen once; the top ten hold 6.5% to 10%. Total RNA amounts of at least 5 micrograms were extracted per sample.

The TCR comes from a woman under 30 in good health. This chain uses TRBV20-1 with TRBJ2-7; D might be TRBD2 (5 bases). The sequenced sample was blood. CDR3 loop: CSARDRDFGDEQYF. The CDR3 DNA follows: TGCAGTGCTAGAGATCGTGACTTCGGGGACGAGCAGTACTTC.